Below, 12 T cell receptor beta chains from the same sample are listed, as sequenced in a study of vaccination and CD4 T cells after COVID-19. This sample's treatment: roughly 10-day PBMC culture with coronavirus spike peptide pools or control peptides (ViraFEST assay). Sequencing of cultured CD4+ T cell DNA used the Oncomine TCR Beta short-read assay. TCRdb independently ran MiXCR on the PCR reads; one entry per CDR3 protein. Of about 3,600 distinct CDR3 sequences listed, around 40% are singletons. For these TCRs, the target antigens are not known. Material: CD4+ T cells from blood, cultured in vitro. Source of these receptors: a human donor who had recovered from COVID-19.

V is TRBV20-1 and J is TRBJ2-5; 9 bases are shared with TRBD1. The ends lost 1 base at V and 2 bases at J; junction bases unmatched: 8. This CDR3 spans 16 amino acids. Per the germline V gene, CDR1 is DFQATT and CDR2 is SNEGSKA (reference sequence). The CDR3 bases are TGCAGTGCTAGAGGTTTGACAGGGGGGACACAAGAGACCCAGTACTTC. It specifies CSARGLTGGTQETQYF.

Only a few counts were recorded for this clonotype. This chain links TRBV27 with TRBJ1-6, with 8 bases that match TRBD1. Trimming removed 7 bases from V and 7 bases from J; junction bases left unmatched: 9. CDR3 length equals 15 residues. Germline-derived CDR1 and CDR2 are MNHEY and SMNVEV (reference sequence). The CDR3 sequence is CASTRDRPRNSPLHF. In nucleotides, the CDR3 is TGTGCCAGCACTCGGGACAGGCCGCGGAATTCACCCCTCCACTTT.

This clonotype came up a few times. V is TRBV20-1 and J is TRBJ2-5; D may be TRBD1 (6 bases). Between the trimmed V and J ends, which lost 3 bases and 0 bases, there was a span of 14 bases. Germline V gene sequence: CDR1 DFQATT, CDR2 SNEGSKA (reference sequence). The CDR3 covers 15 residues. This CDR3 reads CSASGTGSYQETQYF. DNA for the CDR3: TGCAGTGCTAGCGGAACAGGGTCGTACCAAGAGACCCAGTACTTC.

About this clonotype itself: This is likely an artifact of a read error, given a far larger clone one base away. V and J are TRBV7-3 and TRBJ2-7; D possibly corresponds to TRBD2 (6 bases). CDR1 is SGHTA and CDR2 is FQGTGA in the germline V gene. The CDR3 is 13 amino acids. The CDR3 region has the DNA TGTGCCAGAAGCTTGATCGGGAGATACGAGCAGTACTTC. Protein: CARSLIGRYEQYF.

This chain links TRBV21-1 with TRBJ2-2; the table's TRBD1 call for D was not verified on the DNA. TRBV21-1 represents a pseudogene. The CDR3 has 12 amino acids. This CDR3 reads CASKTGNGELFF. The CDR3 DNA follows: TGTGCCAGCAAGACAGGGAACGGGGAGCTGTTTTTT.

The chain recombines TRBV7-2 with TRBJ2-7, with D perhaps assigned TRBD1 or TRBD2 (5 bases each). Trimming stripped 8 bases from V and 6 bases from J, with 17 bases between. The length of the CDR3 is 13 residues. Germline assignment: CDR1 SGHTA and CDR2 FQGNSA. DNA for the CDR3: TGTGCCAGCTCGGGACCACCTAGGTCCGAGCAGTACTTC. It translates to CASSGPPRSEQYF.

The sample holds a few counts of this clonotype. The rearrangement links TRBV20-1 to TRBJ1-2, with D uncertain. The CDR3 totals 14 residues. V lost 1 base to trimming and J lost 0 bases, with 9 bases between them. Germline CDR1 and CDR2: DFQATT and SNEGSKA (reference sequence). The chain's CDR3 is CSARGADTNYGYTF. The CDR3 nucleotides read TGCAGTGCTAGAGGGGCCGATACTAACTATGGCTACACCTTC.

The sample holds a few counts of this clonotype. The J gene is TRBJ2-1, the V gene TRBV20-1; 12 bases agree with TRBD2. This CDR3 spans 16 amino acids. Per germline, CDR1 DFQATT and CDR2 SNEGSKA (reference sequence). V was pared by 3 bases and J by 7 bases, with 10 bases of the junction left unmatched. CDR3 sequence (DNA): TGCAGTGCTAGTTTGCCTAGCGGGAGGGCGGGGAATGAGCAGTTCTTC. This sequence encodes CSASLPSGRAGNEQFF.

This clonotype has just a few counts. The gene calls are TRBV6-5 and TRBJ2-7; 8 positions match TRBD2. The trim removed 0 bases at V and 2 bases at J, leaving 6 bases unmatched. This CDR3 has 16 residues. Looked up from germline, CDR1 is MNHEY and CDR2 is SVGAGI. CDR3 nucleotide sequence: TGTGCCAGCAGTTACTCCCCGGGGGGGGAACCCTACGAGCAGTACTTC. Translating gives CASSYSPGGEPYEQYF.

This clonotype turned up a few times. The rearrangement links TRBV20-1 to TRBJ2-1; 7 nucleotides line up with TRBD2. V was clipped by 3 bases and J by 0 bases; unmatched bases: 5. The CDR3 consists of 15 residues. Germline V lookup: CDR1 DFQATT, CDR2 SNEGSKA (reference sequence). CDR3 region: CSASLAGSSYNEQFF. The CDR3, as DNA: TGCAGTGCTAGTTTAGCGGGCAGCTCCTACAATGAGCAGTTCTTC.

By share, this clonotype counts as medium-sized. DNA for the CDR3: TGTGCCAGCAGTCCCGGACTAGCGGGAGTCGGGCCGCAGTTCTTC. This gives the protein CASSPGLAGVGPQFF. The V gene is TRBV12-3 or TRBV12-4, the J gene TRBJ2-1, with 13 bases matching TRBD2. This CDR3 comprises 15 residues. V gave up 5 bases and J gave up 12 bases; unmatched junction bases: 10.

The genes are TRBV5-1 and TRBJ2-1, with D possibly TRBD2 on 5 matching bases. CDR1 and CDR2 (germline): SGHRS, YFSETQ. The CDR3 length is 15 residues. Trimming took 4 bases from V and 7 from J, leaving 18 bases between them. CDR3: CASSLAGSYGNEQFF. In DNA, the CDR3 is TGCGCCAGCAGCCTGGCGGGCTCGTACGGGAATGAGCAGTTCTTC.